A selection of T cell receptor beta chains follows, all from one sample in a study of shared clonotypes between healthy human individuals. Generated by immunoSEQ multiplex PCR, the TCRdb table keeps only in-frame clones and is missing some. The sample has about 2 million clones, about 95% seen once. The specimen sequenced was naive CD8+ T cells sorted from blood. The receptors here all came from a man aged 18 to 35 in good health. CDR3s include the opening cysteine and the closing phenylalanine or tryptophan. The D gene is left open where the match is weak.

J	V	D	CDR3	DNA
TRBJ1-1	TRBV19	TRBD1	CASKTGGSTEAFF	TGTGCCAGTAAGACAGGGGGGAGCACTGAAGCTTTCTTT
TRBJ1-2	TRBV10-3	NA	CAINAGPNYGYTF	TGTGCCATCAATGCAGGACCTAACTATGGCTACACCTTC
TRBJ2-7	TRBV2	NA	CASRTSYEQYF	TGTGCCAGCCGAACCTCCTACGAGCAGTACTTC
TRBJ2-1	TRBV7-7	NA	CASSPELARNEQFF	TGTGCTAGCAGCCCGGAGCTAGCCCGGAATGAGCAGTTCTTC
TRBJ2-7	TRBV5-8	NA	CASSLRGAGTYEQYF	TGTGCCAGCAGCTTGAGGGGTGCAGGGACCTACGAGCAGTACTTC
TRBJ2-6	TRBV27	NA	CASRTGSYSGANVLTF	TGTGCCAGCAGGACGGGTTCTTACTCTGGGGCCAACGTCCTGACTTTC
TRBJ2-4	TRBV12-2	NA	CASRLSRGTQPILAKNIQYF	TGTGCAAGTCGCTTATCCCGTGGGACTCAACCTATCTTAGCCAAAAACATTCAGTACTTC
TRBJ2-1	TRBV27	NA	CASSAGTTLRTVYNEQFF	TGTGCCAGCAGTGCAGGTACCACATTAAGGACAGTATACAATGAGCAGTTCTTC
TRBJ2-5	TRBV2	NA	CASRDGQIQETQYF	TGTGCCAGCAGAGACGGACAGATCCAAGAGACCCAGTACTTC
TRBJ1-2	TRBV5-4	TRBD1	CASSLQGGPGYTF	TGTGCCAGCAGCTTACAAGGGGGCCCTGGCTACACCTTC
TRBJ2-7	TRBV6-1	NA	CASNHRSSYEQYF	TGTGCCAGCAATCACAGGAGCTCCTACGAGCAGTACTTC
TRBJ1-1	TRBV13	NA	CASSPQVYTEAFF	TGTGCCAGCAGCCCACAGGTTTACACTGAAGCTTTCTTT
TRBJ2-6	TRBV14	TRBD1	CASSQDSGGAGGANVLTF	TGTGCCAGCAGCCAAGATTCAGGGGGCGCTGGAGGGGCCAACGTCCTGACTTTC
TRBJ2-7	TRBV25-1	NA	CASSEGLFSYEQYF	TGTGCCAGCAGTGAAGGACTCTTCTCCTACGAGCAGTACTTC
TRBJ2-5	TRBV4-1	NA	CASSHGVFGEETQYF	TGCGCCAGCAGCCATGGAGTTTTCGGGGAAGAGACCCAGTACTTC
TRBJ2-2	TRBV2	NA	CASSHREMKPGELFF	TGTGCCAGCAGTCACAGGGAGATGAAGCCCGGGGAGCTGTTTTTT
TRBJ2-7	TRBV28	TRBD2	CASSSGGAPYEQYF	TGTGCCAGCAGTAGCGGGGGGGCCCCCTACGAGCAGTACTTC
TRBJ2-7	TRBV27	TRBD2	CASSLSGVSYEQYF	TGTGCCAGCAGTTTAAGCGGGGTCTCCTACGAGCAGTACTTC
TRBJ1-1	TRBV6-4	NA	CASSEGGEAFF	TGTGCCAGCAGTGAAGGAGGTGAAGCTTTCTTT
TRBJ2-3	TRBV13	NA	CASSPTIPDSVSTDTQYF	TGTGCCAGCAGCCCAACCATACCCGACAGCGTCAGCACAGATACGCAGTATTTT
TRBJ2-7	TRBV27	NA	CASSETGRFYEQYF	TGTGCCAGCAGTGAGACAGGGAGGTTCTACGAGCAGTACTTC
TRBJ1-6	TRBV7-9	NA	CASSSSRDIGSPLHF	TGTGCCAGCAGCTCAAGCCGGGACATAGGTTCACCCCTCCACTTT
TRBJ2-5	TRBV27	NA	CASLEGGTQYF	TGTGCCAGCCTGGAGGGGGGTACCCAGTACTTC
TRBJ2-7	TRBV27	NA	CASSLGPQSREQYF	TGTGCCAGCAGTTTAGGCCCTCAAAGTCGGGAGCAGTACTTC
TRBJ2-1	TRBV6-5	NA	CASSPGSSYNEQFF	TGTGCCAGCAGCCCCGGGTCGTCCTACAATGAGCAGTTCTTC
TRBJ2-3	TRBV28	NA	CASSGTPIRDTQYF	TGTGCCAGCTCCGGGACCCCTATTCGGGATACGCAGTATTTT
TRBJ2-7	TRBV4-1	NA	CASSQDWPATSYEQYF	TGCGCCAGCAGCCAAGATTGGCCCGCTACCTCCTACGAGCAGTACTTC
TRBJ2-5	TRBV5-1	TRBD2	CASSLAYGSGGQETQYF	TGCGCCAGCAGCTTGGCCTATGGTAGCGGGGGGCAAGAGACCCAGTACTTC
TRBJ1-1	TRBV30	NA	CAWGRGMNTEAFF	TGTGCCTGGGGAAGGGGGATGAACACTGAAGCTTTCTTT
TRBJ2-5	TRBV15	NA	CATSKRGEETQYF	TGTGCCACCAGCAAAAGGGGTGAAGAGACCCAGTACTTC